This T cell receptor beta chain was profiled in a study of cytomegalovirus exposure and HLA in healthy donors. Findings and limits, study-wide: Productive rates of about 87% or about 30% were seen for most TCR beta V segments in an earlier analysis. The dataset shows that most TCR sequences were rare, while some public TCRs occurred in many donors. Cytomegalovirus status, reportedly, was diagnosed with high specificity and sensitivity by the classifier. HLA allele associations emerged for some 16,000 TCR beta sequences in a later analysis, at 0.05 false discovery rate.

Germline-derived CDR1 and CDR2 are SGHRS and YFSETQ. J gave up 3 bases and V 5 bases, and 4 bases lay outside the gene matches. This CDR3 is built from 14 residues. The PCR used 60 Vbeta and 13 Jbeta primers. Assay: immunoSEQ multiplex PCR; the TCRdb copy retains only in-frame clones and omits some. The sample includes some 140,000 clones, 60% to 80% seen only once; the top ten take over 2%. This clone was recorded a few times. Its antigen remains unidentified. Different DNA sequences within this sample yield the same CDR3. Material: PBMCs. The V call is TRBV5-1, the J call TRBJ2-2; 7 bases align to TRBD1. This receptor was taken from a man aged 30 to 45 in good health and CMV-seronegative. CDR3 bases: TGCGCCAGCAGAAGACAGGGCGACACCGGGGAGCTGTTTTTT. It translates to CASRRQGDTGELFF.